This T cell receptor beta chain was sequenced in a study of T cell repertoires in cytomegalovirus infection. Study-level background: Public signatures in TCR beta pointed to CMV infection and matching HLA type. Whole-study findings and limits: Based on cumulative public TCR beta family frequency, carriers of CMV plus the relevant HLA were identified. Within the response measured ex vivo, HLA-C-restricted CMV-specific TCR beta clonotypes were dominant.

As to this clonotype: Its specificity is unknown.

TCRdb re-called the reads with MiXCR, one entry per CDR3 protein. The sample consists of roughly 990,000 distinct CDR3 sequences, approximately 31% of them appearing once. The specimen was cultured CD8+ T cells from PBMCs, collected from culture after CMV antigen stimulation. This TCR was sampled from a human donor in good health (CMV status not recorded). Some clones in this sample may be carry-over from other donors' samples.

The CDR3, as DNA: TGCAGTGCTACCGAGCAGTTCTTC. The encoded protein is CSATEQFF. The V call is TRBV20-1, the J call TRBJ2-1; D is ambiguous. The CDR3 consists of 8 residues. Trimming removed 4 bases from V and 10 bases from J, with 2 bases in between. CDR1 DFQATT and CDR2 SNEGSKA come from the germline V gene (reference sequence).